This entry concerns a single TCR beta chain. The sample is drawn from a study of blood T cells in healthy people across ages. A second PCR, run for about 6 to 11 cycles, used a sample-barcoded 5' primer plus a J-beta primer mix. From the 5' RACE reads, TCRdb called clonotypes with MiXCR, one entry per CDR3 protein. The sample shows under 700,000 distinct CDR3 sequences, less than 25% of them seen only once. This CDR3 is built from 15 residues. Germline lookup yields CDR1 SEHNR and CDR2 FQNEAQ (reference sequence). Trimming took 5 bases from V and 1 from J, leaving 14 bases between them. These same data were also listed under a study on T cells of mothers and their children.

The material sequenced was blood. The V and J genes are TRBV7-9 and TRBJ2-5, with D tentatively TRBD1 (6 bases). The sequence was collected from a boy under 18 in good health. The CDR3 loop is CASSNHRELQETQYF. CDR3 nucleotides: TGTGCCAGCAGCAACCACAGGGAGCTCCAAGAGACCCAGTACTTC.